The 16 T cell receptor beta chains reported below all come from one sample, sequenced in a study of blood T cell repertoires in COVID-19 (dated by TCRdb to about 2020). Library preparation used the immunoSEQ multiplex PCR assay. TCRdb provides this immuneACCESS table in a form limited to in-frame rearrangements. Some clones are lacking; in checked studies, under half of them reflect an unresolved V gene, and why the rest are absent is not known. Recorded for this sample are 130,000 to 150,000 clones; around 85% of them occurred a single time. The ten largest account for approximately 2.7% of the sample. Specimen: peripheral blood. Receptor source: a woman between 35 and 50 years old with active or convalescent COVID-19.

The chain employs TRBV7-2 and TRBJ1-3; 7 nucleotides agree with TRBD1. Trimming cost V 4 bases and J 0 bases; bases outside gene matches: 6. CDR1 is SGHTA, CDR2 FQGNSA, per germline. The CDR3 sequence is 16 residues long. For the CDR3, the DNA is TGTGCCAGCAGCTGGAGGACAGGCCGCTCTGGAAACACCATATATTTT. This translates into CASSWRTGRSGNTIYF.

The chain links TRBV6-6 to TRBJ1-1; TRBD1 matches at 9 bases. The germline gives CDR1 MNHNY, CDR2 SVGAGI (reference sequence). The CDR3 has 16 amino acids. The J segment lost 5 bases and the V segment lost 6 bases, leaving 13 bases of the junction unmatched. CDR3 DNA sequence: TGTGCCAGCAGCCAAAACACCGGGACAGGGATTACTGAAGCTTTCTTT. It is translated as CASSQNTGTGITEAFF.

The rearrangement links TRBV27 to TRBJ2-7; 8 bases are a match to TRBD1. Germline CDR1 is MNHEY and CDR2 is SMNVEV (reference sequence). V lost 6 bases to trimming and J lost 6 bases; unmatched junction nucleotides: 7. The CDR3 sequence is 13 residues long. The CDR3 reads CASSLTGAGEQYF. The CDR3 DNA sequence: TGTGCCAGCAGCCTGACAGGGGCTGGCGAGCAGTACTTC.

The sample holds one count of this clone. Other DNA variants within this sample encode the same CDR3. The CDR3, as DNA: TGCGCCAGCAGCTTGGGGAGCTCTGGAAACACCATATATTTT. It yields the protein CASSLGSSGNTIYF. The chain recombines TRBV5-1 with TRBJ1-3; no definite D call. The CDR3 is made up of 14 amino acids. V lost 0 bases to trimming and J lost 0 bases, with 4 bases between them. Per the germline V gene, CDR1 is SGHRS and CDR2 is YFSETQ. Full variable domain (rest looked up from reference TRBV5-1 and TRBJ1-3): KAGVTQTPRYLIKTRGQQVTLSCSPISGHRSVSWYQQTPGQGLQFLFEYFSETQRNKGNFPGRFSGRQFSNSRSEMNVSTLELGDSALYLCASSLGSSGNTIYFGEGSWLTVV.

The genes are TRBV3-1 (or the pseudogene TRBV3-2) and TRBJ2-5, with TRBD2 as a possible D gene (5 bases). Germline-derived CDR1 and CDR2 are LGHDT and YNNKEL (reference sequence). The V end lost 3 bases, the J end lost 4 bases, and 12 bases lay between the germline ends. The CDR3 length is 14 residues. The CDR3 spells CASSQVSGVETQYF. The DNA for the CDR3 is TGTGCCAGCAGCCAGGTTTCCGGGGTAGAGACCCAGTACTTC.

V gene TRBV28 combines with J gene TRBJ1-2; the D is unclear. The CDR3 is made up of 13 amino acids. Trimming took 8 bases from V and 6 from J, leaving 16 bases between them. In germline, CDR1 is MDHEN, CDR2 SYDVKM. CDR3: CASDTPQVHGYTF. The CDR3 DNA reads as TGTGCCAGCGACACCCCCCAGGTGCATGGCTACACCTTC.

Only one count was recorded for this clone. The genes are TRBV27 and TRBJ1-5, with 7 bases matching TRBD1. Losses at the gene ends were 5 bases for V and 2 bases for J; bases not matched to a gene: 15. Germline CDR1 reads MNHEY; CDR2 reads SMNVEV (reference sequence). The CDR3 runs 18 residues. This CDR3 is CASSADRDYRGGNQPQHF. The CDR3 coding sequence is TGTGCCAGCAGTGCTGACAGGGATTATCGAGGTGGCAATCAGCCCCAGCATTTT.

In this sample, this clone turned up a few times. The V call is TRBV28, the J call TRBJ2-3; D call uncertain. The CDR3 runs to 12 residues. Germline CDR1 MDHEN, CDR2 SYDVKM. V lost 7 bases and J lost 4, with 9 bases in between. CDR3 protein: CASTVAPDTQYF. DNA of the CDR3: TGTGCCAGCACCGTAGCACCAGATACGCAGTATTTT.

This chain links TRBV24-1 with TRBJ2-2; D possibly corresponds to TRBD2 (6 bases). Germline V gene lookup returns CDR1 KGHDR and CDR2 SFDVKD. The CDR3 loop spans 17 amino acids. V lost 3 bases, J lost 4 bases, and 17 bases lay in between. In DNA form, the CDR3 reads TGTGCCACCAGTGATCCTGGCGGGACTCCGGGCACCGGGGAGCTGTTTTTT. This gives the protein CATSDPGGTPGTGELFF.

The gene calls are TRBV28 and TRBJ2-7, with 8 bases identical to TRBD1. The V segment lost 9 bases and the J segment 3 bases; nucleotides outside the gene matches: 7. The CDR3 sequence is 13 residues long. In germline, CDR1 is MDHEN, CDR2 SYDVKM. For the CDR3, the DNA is TGTGCCAGTTACAGGGGGAATGACTACGAGCAGTACTTC. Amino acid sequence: CASYRGNDYEQYF.

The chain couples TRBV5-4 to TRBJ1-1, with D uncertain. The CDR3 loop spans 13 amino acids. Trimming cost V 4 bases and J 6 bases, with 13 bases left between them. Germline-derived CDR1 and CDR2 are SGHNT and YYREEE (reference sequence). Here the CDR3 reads CASSTHDVPEAFF. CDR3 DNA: TGTGCCAGCAGCACACACGATGTTCCTGAAGCTTTCTTT.

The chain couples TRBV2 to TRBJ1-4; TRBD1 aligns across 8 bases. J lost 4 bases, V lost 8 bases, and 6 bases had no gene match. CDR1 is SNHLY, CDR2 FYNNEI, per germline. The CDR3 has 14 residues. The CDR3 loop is CASYLDRGNEKLFF. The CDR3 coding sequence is TGTGCCAGCTACCTAGACAGGGGTAATGAAAAACTGTTTTTT.

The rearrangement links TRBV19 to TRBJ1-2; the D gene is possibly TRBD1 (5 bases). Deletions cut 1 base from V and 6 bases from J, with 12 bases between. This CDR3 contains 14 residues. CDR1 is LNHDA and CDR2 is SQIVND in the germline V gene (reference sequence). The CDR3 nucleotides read TGTGCCAGTAGTATAGGAACCAGGGCCGATGGCTACACCTTC. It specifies CASSIGTRADGYTF. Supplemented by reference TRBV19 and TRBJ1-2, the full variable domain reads DGGITQSPKYLFRKEGQNVTLSCEQNLNHDAMYWYRQDPGQGLRLIYYSQIVNDFQKGDIAEGYSVSREKKESFPLTVTSAQKNPTAFYLCASSIGTRADGYTFGSGTRLTVV.

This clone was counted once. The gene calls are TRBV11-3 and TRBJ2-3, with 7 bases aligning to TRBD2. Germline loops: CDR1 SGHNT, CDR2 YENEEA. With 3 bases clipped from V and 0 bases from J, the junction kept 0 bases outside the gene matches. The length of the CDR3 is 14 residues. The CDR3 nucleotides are TGTGCCAGCAGCTTCGGGGGGAGCACAGATACGCAGTATTTT. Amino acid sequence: CASSFGGSTDTQYF.

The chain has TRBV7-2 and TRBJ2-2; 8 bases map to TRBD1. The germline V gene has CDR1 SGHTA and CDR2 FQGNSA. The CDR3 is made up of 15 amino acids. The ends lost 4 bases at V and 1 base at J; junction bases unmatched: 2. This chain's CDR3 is CASSSGQGNTGELFF. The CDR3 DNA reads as TGTGCCAGCAGCTCCGGACAGGGGAACACCGGGGAGCTGTTTTTT.

Here the CDR3 reads CASRPTGRGEKLFF. In nucleotides, the CDR3 is TGTGCCAGCAGACCTACAGGGAGAGGTGAAAAACTGTTTTTT. The chain carries TRBV6-2 or TRBV6-3 and TRBJ1-4; D is possibly TRBD1 (6 bases). V was shortened by 6 bases and J by 7 bases, with 15 bases between the two germline ends. This CDR3 comprises 14 residues. CDR1 MNHEY and CDR2 SVGEGT come from the germline V gene.